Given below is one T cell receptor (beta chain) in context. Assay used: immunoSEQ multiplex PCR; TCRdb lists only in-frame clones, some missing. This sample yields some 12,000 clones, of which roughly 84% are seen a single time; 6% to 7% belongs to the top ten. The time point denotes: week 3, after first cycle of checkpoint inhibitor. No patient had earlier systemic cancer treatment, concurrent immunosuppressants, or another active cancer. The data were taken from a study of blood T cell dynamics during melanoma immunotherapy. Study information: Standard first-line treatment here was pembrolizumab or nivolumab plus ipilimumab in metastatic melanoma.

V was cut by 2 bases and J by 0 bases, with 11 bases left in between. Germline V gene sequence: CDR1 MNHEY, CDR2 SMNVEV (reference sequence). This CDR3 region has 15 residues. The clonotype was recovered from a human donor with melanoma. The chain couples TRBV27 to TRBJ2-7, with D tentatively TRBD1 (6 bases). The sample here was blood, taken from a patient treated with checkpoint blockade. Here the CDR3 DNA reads TGTGCCAGCAGTTTACAGGGGAAGAGCTCCTACGAGCAGTACTTC. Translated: CASSLQGKSSYEQYF.